The 26 T cell receptor beta chains given below trace back to one sample, sequenced in a study of spatial heterogeneity in lung cancer. TCRdb ran MiXCR on the 5' RACE reads and lists one entry per CDR3 protein. This repertoire shows 300 to 350 distinct CDR3 sequences, almost 30% found once; its top ten account for approximately 27%. Stated time point: blood at routine non-recurrence follow-up after resection. The specimen comprised PBMCs, sampled at follow-up. The source is a male donor with early-stage non-small cell lung cancer.

In its sample, this clonotype is large. Since the library was made to target alpha chains, this beta chain is a stray read and its abundance is not meaningful. The chain employs TRBV19 and TRBJ2-4; 10 nucleotides align to TRBD1. CDR1 and CDR2 from the germline V gene are LNHDA and SQIVND (reference sequence). V was clipped by 3 bases and J by 2 bases; unmatched bases: 7. The CDR3 is 17 residues long. The CDR3 coding sequence is TGTGCCAGTAGTATTCCTAGGACAGGGGGAACCAAAAACATTCAGTACTTC. It codes for CASSIPRTGGTKNIQYF.

On this clonotype: This beta chain came through as a stray read in a library set up for alpha chains, and its size says little. V usage is TRBV11-2 and J usage is TRBJ1-1, with a possible D match to TRBD1 (5 bases). Trimming removed 1 base at V and 5 bases at J, with 14 bases between. The CDR3 is 15 amino acids. Germline V CDR1 and CDR2: SGHAT, FQNNGV. The DNA of the CDR3 is TGTGCCAGCAGCTTAGTTACGGGGGGAAAAACTGAAGCTTTCTTT. Translating it yields CASSLVTGGKTEAFF.

This clonotype is termed hyperexpanded. In a library made to pick up alpha chains, this beta chain is a stray read with a size that means little. The genes are TRBV30 and TRBJ2-7; 7 bases align to TRBD1. The CDR3 is 14 amino acids. J was trimmed by 2 bases and V by 3 bases; bases with no gene match: 7. Germline V lookup: CDR1 GTSNPN, CDR2 SVGIG (reference sequence). The DNA of the CDR3 is TGTGCCTGGAGGGGGGACAGATACCCCTACGAGCAGTACTTC. It is translated as CAWRGDRYPYEQYF.

This clonotype was detected only a few times. Since it is a stray read in a library aimed at alpha chains, this beta chain has a size that is not meaningful. The rearrangement joins TRBV23-1 to TRBJ2-1, with D possibly being TRBD2 (6 bases). Being an ORF, TRBV23-1 has a function that is uncertain. This CDR3 region has 13 residues. The ends were cut back, 0 bases at V and 15 bases at J, with 15 bases in the middle. The CDR3 nucleotides read TGCGCCAGCAGTCAATCGTGTCGGGGGTACCCGTTCTTC. Translated, it gives CASSQSCRGYPFF.

Concerning this clonotype: As an off-target read in a library built for alpha chains, this beta chain has a frequency of little significance. The chain carries TRBV5-4 and TRBJ2-5; 9 positions match TRBD2. The CDR3 is 15 amino acids. CDR1 and CDR2 (germline): SGHNT, YYREEE (reference sequence). Losses at the gene ends were 0 bases for V and 2 bases for J; bases not matched to a gene: 2. CDR3 amino acids: CASSLVLAGQETQYF. DNA for the CDR3: TGTGCCAGCAGCTTGGTTCTAGCGGGGCAAGAGACCCAGTACTTC.

Turning to this clonotype: As an off-target read in a library built for alpha chains, this beta chain has a frequency of little significance. V gene TRBV2 combines with J gene TRBJ2-7; D is perhaps TRBD1 (7 bases). Germline values: CDR1 SNHLY, CDR2 FYNNEI. The V end was cut by 5 bases, the J end by 4 bases, with 18 bases between. The CDR3 spans 15 residues. CDR3 protein: CASSSPGQTRYEQYF. For the CDR3, the DNA is TGTGCCAGCAGTTCTCCGGGACAGACTAGGTACGAGCAGTACTTC. Full variable domain (outside the CDR3, taken from reference TRBV2 and TRBJ2-7): EPEVTQTPSHQVTQMGQEVILRCVPISNHLYFYWYRQILGQKVEFLVSFYNNEISEKSEIFDDQFSVERPDGSNFTLKIRSTKLEDSAMYFCASSSPGQTRYEQYFGPGTRLTVT.

This clonotype was detected a few times. Since the library was made to target alpha chains, this beta chain is a stray read and its abundance is not meaningful. The CDR3 sequence is CASSQSRDTQYF. CDR3 nucleotide sequence: TGTGCCAGCAGCCAGAGTCGAGATACGCAGTATTTT. The chain has TRBV3-1 and TRBJ2-3; D not resolved. Per germline, CDR1 LGHDT and CDR2 YNNKEL (reference sequence). V was pared by 3 bases and J by 5 bases, with 6 bases between. The CDR3 is made up of 12 amino acids.

This clonotype showed up just a few times. Being off target in a library aimed at alpha chains, this beta chain has a size of little meaning. The V gene is TRBV5-6, the J gene TRBJ2-7; a weak D match, TRBD1 (5 bases). V lost 2 bases to trimming and J lost 0 bases, with 9 bases between them. Germline values: CDR1 SGHDT, CDR2 YYEEEE. The CDR3 has 14 amino acids. In DNA, the CDR3 is TGTGCCAGCAGCTTTGGGGCGTTCTCCTACGAGCAGTACTTC. Translated: CASSFGAFSYEQYF.

This clonotype was observed a few times. With the library built for alpha chains, this beta chain is off target and its frequency is not meaningful. The chain couples TRBV4-1 to TRBJ2-2; 7 positions match TRBD2. Germline V gene sequence: CDR1 MGHRA, CDR2 YSYEKL. Unmatched junction bases numbered 8, after V lost 0 bases and J lost 1 base. The CDR3 sequence is 18 residues long. The CDR3: CASSQDGPSGVNTGELFF. In nucleotides, the CDR3 is TGCGCCAGCAGCCAAGATGGTCCAAGCGGGGTGAACACCGGGGAGCTGTTTTTT.

This clonotype has more than one count but fewer than ten. As an off-target read in a library built for alpha chains, this beta chain has a frequency of little significance. The V and J genes are TRBV28 and TRBJ2-1; D possibly corresponds to TRBD2 (6 bases). Germline values: CDR1 MDHEN, CDR2 SYDVKM. The CDR3 runs to 12 residues. Trimming stripped 3 bases from V and 13 bases from J, with 13 bases between. CDR3 loop: CASSFFAGPQFF. The CDR3, as DNA: TGTGCCAGCAGTTTCTTTGCGGGACCCCAGTTCTTC.

For this clonotype: A library made for alpha chains picked up this beta chain off target, so its size means little. The V gene is TRBV19, the J gene TRBJ2-7; D remains unclear. Trimming took off 3 bases at V and 0 bases at J, with 9 bases between the two ends. Germline V gives CDR1 LNHDA, CDR2 SQIVND (reference sequence). CDR3 length equals 14 residues. The CDR3 is CASSIYVSSYEQYF. Written as DNA, the CDR3 is TGTGCCAGTAGTATCTACGTGAGCTCCTACGAGCAGTACTTC.

In the case of this clonotype: With the library built for alpha chains, this beta chain is off target and its frequency is not meaningful. This rearrangement joins TRBV29-1 to TRBJ2-3; a weak D match, TRBD2 (6 bases). V shed 6 bases and J shed 3 bases, with 10 bases lying between them. CDR3 length: 12 amino acids. Germline lookup yields CDR1 SQVTM and CDR2 ANQGSEA. CDR3 nucleotide sequence: TGCAGCGTAGCGGGCCAGACAGATACGCAGTATTTT. Translation: CSVAGQTDTQYF.

This clonotype was picked up one time. This beta chain is an off-target read within a library intended for alpha chains, so its frequency means little. This chain connects TRBV20-1 to TRBJ1-2; D unclear. V lost 2 bases and J lost 2, with 6 bases in between. Germline V gives CDR1 DFQATT, CDR2 SNEGSKA (reference sequence). This CDR3 contains 12 residues. The CDR3 DNA reads TGCAGTGCTAGACGATCGAACTATGGCTACACCTTC. Protein: CSARRSNYGYTF.

This clonotype has more than one count but fewer than ten. This beta chain came through as a stray read in a library set up for alpha chains, and its size says little. The V gene is TRBV4-1, the J gene TRBJ2-7; D is uncertain. Per germline, CDR1 MGHRA and CDR2 YSYEKL. V was clipped by 0 bases and J by 5 bases, with 11 bases between them. The CDR3 consists of 14 residues. This CDR3 is CASSQDRTLDEQYF. The CDR3 region has the DNA TGCGCCAGCAGCCAAGACAGGACGCTCGACGAGCAGTACTTC.

A word on this clonotype: A library made for alpha chains picked up this beta chain off target, so its size means little. The chain recombines TRBV7-2 with TRBJ2-7; 9 nucleotides align to TRBD1. V lost 1 base to trimming and J lost 5 bases; unmatched junction nucleotides: 6. CDR3 length: 15 amino acids. Germline V gene lookup returns CDR1 SGHTA and CDR2 FQGNSA. CDR3 in amino acids: CASSLEGQGKDEQYF. CDR3 sequence (DNA): TGTGCCAGCAGCTTAGAGGGACAGGGTAAGGACGAGCAGTACTTC.

Concerning this clonotype itself: The library was prepared for alpha chains; this beta chain is a stray read, so its frequency means little. The rearrangement uses TRBV20-1 and TRBJ2-1; D may be TRBD2 (6 bases). The germline V and J ends were trimmed by 5 bases and 3 bases, with 14 bases remaining between them. Germline CDR1 DFQATT, CDR2 SNEGSKA (reference sequence). This CDR3 spans 14 amino acids. In DNA, the CDR3 is TGCAGTGCTGCCAAGGGGACTGACTACAATGAGCAGTTCTTC. This codes for CSAAKGTDYNEQFF.

By its share, this clonotype is large (0.1 to 1%). The library was prepared for alpha chains; this beta chain is a stray read, so its frequency means little. The chain has TRBV5-4 and TRBJ2-2; the D is unclear. The germline V gene has CDR1 SGHNT and CDR2 YYREEE (reference sequence). The CDR3 consists of 13 residues. Between the trimmed V and J ends, which lost 2 bases and 5 bases, there was a span of 7 bases. The CDR3 region has the DNA TGTGCCAGCAGCTTTGGAATGACCGGGGAGCTGTTTTTT. As protein: CASSFGMTGELFF. The full variable domain, its missing parts supplied by reference TRBV5-4 and TRBJ2-2, is ETGVTQSPTHLIKTRGQQVTLRCSSQSGHNTVSWYQQALGQGPQFIFQYYREEENGRGNFPPRFSGLQFPNYSSELNVNALELDDSALYLCASSFGMTGELFFGEGSRLTVL.

A word on this clonotype: For a library built for alpha chains, this beta chain is a stray read; little rests on its size. The chain is built from TRBV6-1 and TRBJ2-3, with D uncertain. CDR3 length: 17 residues. Trimming shortened V by 2 bases and J by 2 bases, and 17 bases separated the two germline ends. Per germline, CDR1 MNHNS and CDR2 SASEGT. CDR3 coding DNA: TGTGCCAGCAGTGAAAGGTTAACCTACCTACTCACAGATACGCAGTATTTT. This gives the protein CASSERLTYLLTDTQYF.

On this clonotype itself: The library was built for alpha chains, so this beta chain is an off-target read and its size means little. CDR3 DNA: TGTGCCAGCAGTTACGGTTGGGACTCCCAGCAAGTCTCCTACGAGCAGTACTTC. It codes for CASSYGWDSQQVSYEQYF. V is TRBV6-2 or TRBV6-3 and J is TRBJ2-7; D is possibly TRBD2 (6 bases). V lost 2 bases and J lost 0, with 20 bases in between. Looked up from germline, CDR1 is MNHEY and CDR2 is SVGEGT. The CDR3 totals 18 residues.

Note on this clonotype: This beta chain is an unintended read in a library built for alpha chains; its size means little. The gene calls are TRBV28 and TRBJ2-3; TRBD2 agrees at 7 bases. CDR1 and CDR2 from the germline V gene are MDHEN and SYDVKM. With 5 bases clipped from V and 4 bases from J, the junction kept 12 bases outside the gene matches. The CDR3 has 16 amino acids. The CDR3: CASSGGVAGWADTQYF. CDR3 in DNA: TGTGCCAGCAGTGGGGGGGTAGCTGGATGGGCAGATACGCAGTATTTT.

This clonotype has just a few counts. This beta chain represents an off-target read in a library built for alpha chains; its size is of limited meaning. The chain couples TRBV28 to TRBJ2-1; 9 bases match TRBD2. Germline V lookup: CDR1 MDHEN, CDR2 SYDVKM. There are 14 residues in the CDR3. Unmatched junction bases numbered 7, after V lost 5 bases and J lost 8 bases. CDR3 amino acids: CASSTGTSFYEQFF. The DNA for the CDR3 is TGTGCCAGCAGTACCGGGACTAGCTTTTATGAGCAGTTCTTC.

On this clonotype itself: Since the library was made to target alpha chains, this beta chain is a stray read and its abundance is not meaningful. This chain uses TRBV7-9 with TRBJ2-3; 12 positions match TRBD1. Germline V gene data show CDR1 as SEHNR and CDR2 as FQNEAQ (reference sequence). Trimming took 4 bases from V and 2 from J; bases not matched to a gene: 10. This CDR3 has 18 residues. The CDR3 loop is CASSSYEGQGANTDTQYF. The DNA of the CDR3 is TGTGCCAGCAGCTCCTACGAGGGACAGGGGGCGAACACAGATACGCAGTATTTT.

This clonotype was recorded a few times. A library prepared for alpha chains yielded this beta chain as an off-target read; its size is of little meaning. The chain joins TRBV7-9 to TRBJ2-1; TRBD2 agrees at 10 bases. J lost 8 bases, V lost 1 base, and 8 bases had no gene match. Per the germline V gene, CDR1 is SEHNR and CDR2 is FQNEAQ (reference sequence). This CDR3 has 16 amino acids. The CDR3 spells CASSLEGLAAPHEQFF. The CDR3 DNA reads TGTGCCAGCAGCTTAGAAGGACTAGCGGCCCCTCATGAGCAGTTCTTC.

As regards this clonotype: This beta chain is a stray read from a library made for alpha chains; its abundance is not meaningful. This chain uses TRBV2 with TRBJ2-5; TRBD1 aligns across 8 bases. The germline V gene encodes CDR1 SNHLY and CDR2 FYNNEI. This CDR3 contains 14 residues. V trimming: 2 bases; J trimming: 5 bases; junction bases outside the gene matches: 4. CDR3 loop: CASSEQGAGETQYF. The CDR3 nucleotides read TGTGCCAGCAGTGAACAGGGGGCGGGCGAGACCCAGTACTTC.

A word on this clonotype: This beta chain is an unintended read in a library built for alpha chains; its size means little. The chain employs TRBV5-1 and TRBJ2-5, with D possibly called TRBD1 or TRBD2 (5 bases each). Germline V gives CDR1 SGHRS, CDR2 YFSETQ. The germline V and J ends were trimmed by 4 bases and 5 bases, with 18 bases remaining between them. The CDR3 has 15 amino acids. CDR3 region: CASSRGASVVETQYF. DNA for the CDR3: TGCGCCAGCAGCCGAGGGGCTTCGGTTGTGGAGACCCAGTACTTC.

For this clonotype: In a library made to pick up alpha chains, this beta chain is a stray read with a size that means little. The CDR3 DNA is TGCGCCAGCAGCTTGGGGGCCGGGCTTGAATACAATGAGCAGTTCTTC. It codes for CASSLGAGLEYNEQFF. The gene calls are TRBV5-1 and TRBJ2-1; no definite D call. CDR1 is SGHRS and CDR2 is YFSETQ in the germline V gene. This CDR3 is 16 amino acids long. V lost 0 bases to trimming and J lost 4 bases, with 14 bases between them.